These 21 T cell receptor beta chains came from one sample sequenced in a study of T-cell reconstitution after alpha-beta-depleted transplantation in children. Preparation of the TCRbeta library used unique molecular identifiers. Each CDR3 protein is one row after TCRdb ran MiXCR on the PCR reads. Of about 440,000 distinct CDR3 sequences in the sample, 43% were seen once. This sample comprised PBMCs, obtained before TCRalphabeta/CD19-depleted stem cell transplant. The receptor set was obtained from a girl aged 2-10 years with aplastic anemia, due to receive a stem cell transplant.

Only a few counts were recorded for this clonotype. The rearrangement uses TRBV7-9 and TRBJ2-5; the match to TRBD1 covers 10 bases. V lost 5 bases and J lost 5; bases outside the gene matches: 8. This CDR3 has 15 residues. Germline-derived CDR1 and CDR2 are SEHNR and FQNEAQ (reference sequence). CDR3 coding DNA: TGTGCCAGCAGCCATCCGGGACAGGGGTCGGAGACCCAGTACTTC. Its protein is CASSHPGQGSETQYF.

The rearrangement links TRBV20-1 to TRBJ2-4, with D tentatively TRBD1 or TRBD2 (5 bases each). The CDR3 runs to 12 residues. The ends were cut back, 5 bases at V and 8 bases at J, with 13 bases in the middle. In germline, CDR1 is DFQATT, CDR2 SNEGSKA (reference sequence). This CDR3 reads CSAATLGDIQYF. The CDR3 coding sequence is TGCAGTGCTGCGACCTTGGGGGACATTCAGTACTTC.

The chain combines TRBV5-1 with TRBJ2-1; 9 bases map to TRBD2. Trimming removed 3 bases from V and 3 bases from J; junction bases left unmatched: 4. The CDR3 is 15 residues long. From germline, CDR1 is SGHRS and CDR2 YFSETQ. For the CDR3, the DNA is TGCGCCAGCAGCTCCAGACTAGCGGACTACAATGAGCAGTTCTTC. Its translation is CASSSRLADYNEQFF. Based on the CDR3 plus reference TRBV5-1 and TRBJ2-1, the full variable domain is KAGVTQTPRYLIKTRGQQVTLSCSPISGHRSVSWYQQTPGQGLQFLFEYFSETQRNKGNFPGRFSGRQFSNSRSEMNVSTLELGDSALYLCASSSRLADYNEQFFGPGTRLTVL.

There are many counts of this clonotype. The chain carries TRBV28 and TRBJ2-5, with 12 bases aligning to TRBD2. The CDR3 contains 15 residues. Looked up from germline, CDR1 is MDHEN and CDR2 is SYDVKM. The trim removed 5 bases at V and 5 bases at J, leaving 6 bases unmatched. The CDR3 loop is CASSPLAGGRETQYF. CDR3 nucleotides: TGTGCCAGCAGTCCACTAGCGGGAGGCCGGGAGACCCAGTACTTC.

This clonotype was seen once. With a much larger clone just one base away, this may be a read error. The chain uses TRBV5-6 and TRBJ1-1; D gene uncertain. V lost 4 bases and J 1 base, leaving 11 bases between the germline ends. The CDR3 sequence is 14 residues long. CDR1 and CDR2 from the germline V gene are SGHDT and YYEEEE. The CDR3 region has the DNA TGTGCCAGCAGCCGCGTATCCAGGAACACTGAAGCTTTCTTT. Encoded protein: CASSRVSRNTEAFF.

This clonotype has a handful of counts. V and J are TRBV18 and TRBJ2-5; 8 nucleotides align to TRBD2. This CDR3 has 12 residues. CDR1 KGHSH and CDR2 LQKENI come from the germline V gene. J was trimmed by 5 bases and V by 8 bases; bases with no gene match: 4. CDR3 in DNA: TGTGCCAGCGATAGCGGGGCGGAGACCCAGTACTTC. Protein: CASDSGAETQYF.

The chain recombines TRBV18 with TRBJ2-3; no firm D call. This CDR3 spans 13 amino acids. V lost 2 bases, J lost 2 bases, and 5 bases lay in between. Germline values: CDR1 KGHSH, CDR2 LQKENI. CDR3 loop: CASSPSITDTQYF. As DNA, the CDR3 is TGTGCCAGCTCACCATCAATCACAGATACGCAGTATTTT.

J is TRBJ2-7 and V is TRBV20-1, with TRBD2 matching over 11 bases. With V trimmed by 3 bases and J by 9 bases, 10 bases remained unmatched. CDR1 and CDR2 (germline): DFQATT, SNEGSKA (reference sequence). This CDR3 spans 14 amino acids. CDR3 loop: CSASPSGRSSGQYF. In DNA, the CDR3 is TGCAGTGCTAGCCCTAGCGGGAGGTCCTCTGGGCAGTACTTC.

J is TRBJ2-3 and V is TRBV7-9, with 7 nucleotides matching TRBD2. The CDR3 is 16 amino acids. The germline CDR1 and CDR2 sequences are SEHNR and FQNEAQ (reference sequence). J was trimmed by 0 bases and V by 1 base; bases with no gene match: 4. The CDR3 loop is CASSLGYSGSTDTQYF. The CDR3 bases are TGTGCCAGCAGCTTAGGGTATAGCGGGAGCACAGATACGCAGTATTTT.

This chain connects TRBV11-2 to TRBJ1-2; a possible D gene is TRBD1 (6 bases). The CDR3 is 16 amino acids. V was shortened by 6 bases and J by 2 bases, with 19 bases between the two germline ends. Germline V gives CDR1 SGHAT, CDR2 FQNNGV. The CDR3 DNA sequence: TGTGCCAGCAGTCCCTGGGACGGGGGCGAAAACTATGGCTACACCTTC. Translating gives CASSPWDGGENYGYTF.

This chain links TRBV20-1 with TRBJ2-3, with D possibly being TRBD1 (6 bases). V shed 5 bases and J shed 0 bases, with 9 bases lying between them. Looked up from germline, CDR1 is DFQATT and CDR2 is SNEGSKA (reference sequence). The CDR3 totals 13 residues. In DNA form, the CDR3 reads TGCAGTGCTCCAGGACAGAGCACAGATACGCAGTATTTT. Protein: CSAPGQSTDTQYF.

This clonotype has a single count. The chain has TRBV24-1 and TRBJ2-5; no clear D. The V gene lost 2 bases and the J gene lost 0 bases, with 3 bases spanning the gap. In germline, CDR1 is KGHDR, CDR2 SFDVKD. This CDR3 is 13 amino acids long. In nucleotides, the CDR3 is TGTGCCACCAGTGATTCGTACCAAGAGACCCAGTACTTC. Translated: CATSDSYQETQYF.

CDR3 DNA sequence: TGTGCCAGCAGCCTAGACAGGTGGCAAGAGACCCAGTACTTC. Protein sequence: CASSLDRWQETQYF. This chain links TRBV7-9 with TRBJ2-5; D is perhaps TRBD1 (6 bases). Germline CDR1 reads SEHNR; CDR2 reads FQNEAQ (reference sequence). Trimming took off 5 bases at V and 2 bases at J, with 12 bases between the two ends. The CDR3 is 14 amino acids.

The chain combines TRBV7-8 with TRBJ2-5, with 11 positions matching TRBD1. CDR3 length: 15 residues. Unmatched junction bases numbered 6, after V lost 4 bases and J lost 5 bases. CDR1 and CDR2 from the germline V gene are SGHVS and FQNEAQ. This CDR3 reads CASSSRDRGGETQYF. CDR3 coding DNA: TGTGCCAGCAGCTCAAGGGACAGGGGGGGGGAGACCCAGTACTTC.

The chain links TRBV6-5 to TRBJ2-2; D remains unclear. This CDR3 comprises 15 residues. Per germline, CDR1 MNHEY and CDR2 SVGAGI. V lost 3 bases to trimming and J lost 12 bases, with 20 bases between them. DNA of the CDR3: TGTGCCAGCAGTTATCGGATCAGTAACCCCAGGCAGCTGTTTTTT. Its protein product is CASSYRISNPRQLFF.

This clonotype was seen a single time. The germline gene is not matched at one end of the junction; a read error may be the cause. V and J are TRBV27 and TRBJ2-7; 9 nucleotides align to TRBD1. The germline V gene encodes CDR1 MNHEY and CDR2 SMNVEV (reference sequence). The CDR3 has 14 residues. The CDR3 is CARSLSGQGYEQYF. In DNA, the CDR3 is TGTGCCAGAAGTTTATCGGGACAGGGCTACGAGCAGTACTTC.

This clonotype appeared a few times. The rearrangement links TRBV5-1 to TRBJ1-2, with unresolved D. Trimming took off 4 bases at V and 8 bases at J, with 9 bases between the two ends. The CDR3 is 11 amino acids. Germline V gene sequence: CDR1 SGHRS, CDR2 YFSETQ. CDR3 amino acids: CASSRGLGYTF. CDR3 in DNA: TGCGCCAGCAGCCGCGGATTGGGCTACACCTTC. Variable domain in full (rest from reference TRBV5-1 and TRBJ1-2): KAGVTQTPRYLIKTRGQQVTLSCSPISGHRSVSWYQQTPGQGLQFLFEYFSETQRNKGNFPGRFSGRQFSNSRSEMNVSTLELGDSALYLCASSRGLGYTFGSGTRLTVV.

The chain has TRBV19 and TRBJ2-3; possible D gene TRBD1, 5 bases. With 5 bases removed from V and 4 bases from J, the gap between germline ends came to 19 bases. Per the germline V gene, CDR1 is LNHDA and CDR2 is SQIVND (reference sequence). The CDR3 runs to 16 residues. CDR3 sequence: CASSPKGRERSDTQYF. CDR3 bases: TGTGCCAGTAGTCCCAAGGGCAGGGAAAGGTCAGATACGCAGTATTTT.

The V call is TRBV5-1, the J call TRBJ2-5; 12 bases line up with TRBD2. Germline CDR1 and CDR2: SGHRS and YFSETQ. The V segment lost 5 bases and the J segment 2 bases; nucleotides outside the gene matches: 4. The CDR3 runs to 15 residues. CDR3 amino acids: CASRLLAGGQETQYF. The CDR3, as DNA: TGCGCCAGCAGGCTACTAGCGGGGGGTCAAGAGACCCAGTACTTC.

This clonotype was counted ten times or more. The rearrangement uses TRBV25-1 and TRBJ1-1; D perhaps matches TRBD1 (5 bases). Between the trimmed V and J ends, which lost 1 base and 1 base, there was a span of 7 bases. The germline V gene has CDR1 MGHDK and CDR2 SYGVNS. The CDR3 spans 14 residues. In nucleotides, the CDR3 is TGTGCCAGCAGTGAATCTAGGGGGAACACTGAAGCTTTCTTT. It codes for CASSESRGNTEAFF.

This clonotype was counted many times. This chain uses TRBV4-1 with TRBJ1-5, with D possibly TRBD1 on 6 matching bases. Germline V gene data show CDR1 as MGHRA and CDR2 as YSYEKL. The CDR3 contains 15 residues. Trimming took off 4 bases at V and 3 bases at J, with 13 bases between the two ends. The CDR3 reads CASSRGDTNNQPQHF. Here the CDR3 DNA reads TGCGCCAGCAGCCGAGGGGACACCAACAATCAGCCCCAGCATTTT.